This is a list of T cell receptor beta chains from one sample in a study of blood T cell repertoires in COVID-19. Repertoires were generated with immunoSEQ multiplex PCR, while TCRdb's copy carries only in-frame clones and drops some. The sample contains over 150,000 clones, approximately 90% of which appear only once. What was sequenced was PBMCs or T cells enriched from blood (not recorded which). All receptors come from a woman in her twenties or thirties who had recovered from COVID-19. Each CDR3 is given with its conserved first and last residue. D genes are given only for firm matches. Clone size, where shown, is once, few, many, or a class for clones that have expanded.

DNA	CDR3	V	J	size	D
TGTGCCAGCAGCCACGCAACTAATGAAAAACTGTTTTTT	CASSHATNEKLFF	TRBV4-2	TRBJ1-4	-	-
TGTGCCAGCAGCTTAGAATCGCGTTCCTATGGCTACACCTTC	CASSLESRSYGYTF	TRBV7-2	TRBJ1-2	-	-
TGCGCCAGCAGATTGGGGCTGAATAACTATGGCTACACCTTC	CASRLGLNNYGYTF	TRBV5-1	TRBJ1-2	-	-
TGTGCCAGTAGTATCCGAGTCCTAGCGGGGGGGCAAGAGACCCAGTACTTC	CASSIRVLAGGQETQYF	TRBV19	TRBJ2-5	-	TRBD2
TGCGCCAGCAGCGTACCGGGTTCCAACTACGAGCAGTACTTC	CASSVPGSNYEQYF	TRBV5-1	TRBJ2-7	-	-
TGTGCCAGAAGCTTGGCGGGGGCGAACACCGGGGAGCTGTTTTTT	CARSLAGANTGELFF	TRBV5-3	TRBJ2-2	-	-
TGTGCCTGGAGAACCTTTGGACAGGGACACACTGAAGCTTTCTTT	CAWRTFGQGHTEAFF	TRBV30	TRBJ1-1	-	TRBD1
TGTGCCAGCAGCCAGTCCCCGGGACTAGCGGGGCGAGATACGCAGTATTTT	CASSQSPGLAGRDTQYF	TRBV3-1/TRBV3-2	TRBJ2-3	-	TRBD2
TGTGCCACCAGCGGGTCCCGTTTGACATACTCCTACGAGCAGTACTTC	CATSGSRLTYSYEQYF	TRBV15	TRBJ2-7	once	-
TGTGCCACCAGCAGAGGTCCGAAGACAGGGGGACAAGAAGAGACCCAGTACTTC	CATSRGPKTGGQEETQYF	TRBV15	TRBJ2-5	once	TRBD1
TGTGCCAGCAGCCTACCTTCCCTGGCGGGGGGGCCGAACATTCAGTACTTC	CASSLPSLAGGPNIQYF	TRBV3-1/TRBV3-2	TRBJ2-4	-	TRBD2
TGTGCCAGCAGCCCAGTGGGGAGTTACACCGGGGAGCTGTTTTTT	CASSPVGSYTGELFF	TRBV7-2	TRBJ2-2	once	-
TGTGCCAGCAGCTTAAGGGGGGGAGCTAGCACAGATACGCAGTATTTT	CASSLRGGASTDTQYF	TRBV11-3	TRBJ2-3	-	-
TGCAGTGCTAGTGGGACAGAAAACACCATATATTTT	CSASGTENTIYF	TRBV20-1	TRBJ1-3	-	TRBD1
TGTGCCAGCAGCCAAGAGCCCTCAAGCGGTGGCTACACCTTC	CASSQEPSSGGYTF	TRBV3-1/TRBV3-2	TRBJ1-2	-	-
TGTGCCAGCAGCGTAACCCCCCTGACAGGACGGGAGACCCAGTACTTC	CASSVTPLTGRETQYF	TRBV9	TRBJ2-5	-	-
TGTGCCAGCAGCTCATCTTCCGGGACAGCCCCCTATGGCTACACCTTC	CASSSSSGTAPYGYTF	TRBV27	TRBJ1-2	-	TRBD1
TGTGCCAGCAGCGGGGGACGGAATTCACCCCTCCACTTT	CASSGGRNSPLHF	TRBV2	TRBJ1-6	-	-
TGTGCCAGTAGTATGAGCAGGGTGACTGAAGCTTTCTTT	CASSMSRVTEAFF	TRBV19	TRBJ1-1	-	-
TGTGCCAGCAGCGCAGGACTAGCGGGGGTCCTTGGCGAGCAGTACTTC	CASSAGLAGVLGEQYF	TRBV7-8	TRBJ2-7	-	TRBD2
TGTGCCAGCTCACCAGAGGGGGCTAACTATGGCTACACCTTC	CASSPEGANYGYTF	TRBV18	TRBJ1-2	-	-
TGTGCCAGCAGCGTATTGGGAAGCGGGGGCAACACCGGGGAGCTGTTTTTT	CASSVLGSGGNTGELFF	TRBV9	TRBJ2-2	-	TRBD2
TGTGCCAGCAGCCTACTAACAGGAGGGGTCAATGAGCAGTTCTTC	CASSLLTGGVNEQFF	TRBV3-1/TRBV3-2	TRBJ2-1	-	-
TGTGCCAGCAGCGATCGAGGTTATGAGCAGTTCTTC	CASSDRGYEQFF	TRBV7-9	TRBJ2-1	-	-
TGTGCCTGGAGTGTACTTCCGGGACAGAACACTGAAGCTTTCTTT	CAWSVLPGQNTEAFF	TRBV30	TRBJ1-1	-	-
TGTGCCAGCAAACACGTGATGAACACTGAAGCTTTCTTT	CASKHVMNTEAFF	TRBV19	TRBJ1-1	-	-
TGTGCCACCAGCAGAGATCTTGCCAAAAACATTCAGTACTTC	CATSRDLAKNIQYF	TRBV15	TRBJ2-4	-	-
TGTGCCAGTACCGCCGGGACAGGGGCAAGTCAGCCCCAGCATTTT	CASTAGTGASQPQHF	TRBV19	TRBJ1-5	-	TRBD1
TGCGCCAGCAGCTTGTCCAGGGGGGACACTGAAGCTTTCTTT	CASSLSRGDTEAFF	TRBV5-1	TRBJ1-1	few	TRBD1
TGTGCCACCAGCAGAGATCGCGCGGGAGTTGCTCCCTACAATGAGCAGTTCTTC	CATSRDRAGVAPYNEQFF	TRBV15	TRBJ2-1	-	TRBD2
TGCGCCAGCAGCCAAGACGAGGGAAGTGAAAAACTGTTTTTT	CASSQDEGSEKLFF	TRBV4-3	TRBJ1-4	-	-
TGTGCCTGGAGCGCACCCTCCGCCAGCTCCTACGAGCAGTACTTC	CAWSAPSASSYEQYF	TRBV30	TRBJ2-7	-	-
TGTGCCAGCAGCCCCAGGGCCTTCACAGATACGCAGTATTTT	CASSPRAFTDTQYF	TRBV7-2	TRBJ2-3	-	-
TGTGCCAGCAGCTTAGACAGGGTGAACACCGGGGAGCTGTTTTTT	CASSLDRVNTGELFF	TRBV7-2	TRBJ2-2	-	-
TGTGCCAGCAGCCGCCCGGGACAGACCTACGAGCAGTACTTC	CASSRPGQTYEQYF	TRBV4-2	TRBJ2-7	-	TRBD1
TGTGCCAGCAGCCAAAGGACTAGCGGGGTCTCCTACAATGAGCAGTTCTTC	CASSQRTSGVSYNEQFF	TRBV11-3	TRBJ2-1	-	TRBD2
TGTGCCATCAGTGAGTCTACGGGCGAGCAGTACTTC	CAISESTGEQYF	TRBV10-3	TRBJ2-7	-	-
TGTGCCAGCAGCCGGGTAGGGACAGGGGGCTACGAGCAGTACTTC	CASSRVGTGGYEQYF	TRBV7-2	TRBJ2-7	-	TRBD1
TGTGCCAGCAGCTCCTACTCCGGGACAGACTATGGCTACACCTTC	CASSSYSGTDYGYTF	TRBV7-3	TRBJ1-2	-	TRBD1
TGTGCCAGCAGTTTGCAATCTACTAGCGGGAGAAACACCGGGGAGCTGTTTTTT	CASSLQSTSGRNTGELFF	TRBV27	TRBJ2-2	-	TRBD2
TGTGCCAGCAGCCTAGGGGACATAACCGGGGAGCTGTTTTTT	CASSLGDITGELFF	TRBV11-3	TRBJ2-2	-	-
TGCGCCAGCAGCCAAGACAATGGGGCGAGAGCTGAAGCTTTCTTT	CASSQDNGARAEAFF	TRBV4-3	TRBJ1-1	-	-
TGTGCCAGCAGCCCAACAGGGGGCGCGAACTATGGCTACACCTTC	CASSPTGGANYGYTF	TRBV7-3	TRBJ1-2	-	TRBD1
TGCAGCGTCGAAGGGGACAGGGAAATTTTCCCCTACGAGCAGTACTTC	CSVEGDREIFPYEQYF	TRBV29-1	TRBJ2-7	once	TRBD1
TGTGCCAGCAGTACGACCGTAGCGGGGGCCTACAATGAGCAGTTCTTC	CASSTTVAGAYNEQFF	TRBV6-2/TRBV6-3	TRBJ2-1	-	TRBD2
TGCGCCAGCAGCTTGGAGTCCTCCACATATGGCTACACCTTC	CASSLESSTYGYTF	TRBV5-1	TRBJ1-2	-	-
TGTGCCAGCAGCATCAGACAGGAAGCCGAGCAGTACTTC	CASSIRQEAEQYF	TRBV7-9	TRBJ2-7	-	-
TGTGCCAGCAGTGACCCCGGGACAGGGGTGAACGAGCAGTACTTC	CASSDPGTGVNEQYF	TRBV25-1	TRBJ2-7	-	TRBD1
TGTGCCAGCAGTAAGGGACTAGCGGTATACAATGAGCAGTTCTTC	CASSKGLAVYNEQFF	TRBV2	TRBJ2-1	-	TRBD2
TGCGCCAGCAGCCAGGGGCTTGGAGACACCGGGGAGCTGTTTTTT	CASSQGLGDTGELFF	TRBV4-1	TRBJ2-2	few	-
TGCGCCAGCAGCTTGCTCGGGGTAAGCTCCTACAATGAGCAGTTCTTC	CASSLLGVSSYNEQFF	TRBV5-1	TRBJ2-1	-	-
TGTGCCAGCTCACTTATCGACAGGGACGAGCAGTACTTC	CASSLIDRDEQYF	TRBV18	TRBJ2-7	few	TRBD1
TGCGCCAGCAGCCAAGGGGTGGCGAGACAGGGCAGGAATGAGCAGTTCTTC	CASSQGVARQGRNEQFF	TRBV4-3	TRBJ2-1	-	TRBD1
TGTGCCAGCAGCCAGGGACAGGAGACATACAATGAGCAGTTCTTC	CASSQGQETYNEQFF	TRBV5-6	TRBJ2-1	-	TRBD1
TGTGCCAGCAGCTTGGAGGGAGCTGCCAATTCACCCCTCCACTTT	CASSLEGAANSPLHF	TRBV11-2	TRBJ1-6	-	-
TGCAGCGTTGATTCGGGTAACTATGGCTACACCTTC	CSVDSGNYGYTF	TRBV29-1	TRBJ1-2	-	-
TGTGCCAGCAGCGGGACAGGGGAGCCAAATGAAAAACTGTTTTTT	CASSGTGEPNEKLFF	TRBV5-6	TRBJ1-4	-	TRBD1
TGTGCCACCAGGCGCGGGGCTGAAGCTTTCTTT	CATRRGAEAFF	TRBV24-1	TRBJ1-1	once	-
TGTGCCAGCAGCCCATCGGGGGGGCGCCACAATGAGCAGTTCTTC	CASSPSGGRHNEQFF	TRBV11-2	TRBJ2-1	-	TRBD2